This TCR beta chain was recorded in a study of tumour-infiltrating T cells in Burkitt lymphoma. Background on the study: Productive clonality predicted overall and progression-free survival.

The method was immunoSEQ multiplex PCR; TCRdb's version includes in-frame clones alone and lacks a portion of them. The sample includes 450 to 550 clones, about 94% of them seen just once. This CDR3 spans 17 amino acids. Per germline, CDR1 SGDLS and CDR2 YYNGEE. Trimming pared 3 bases from V and 2 bases from J, leaving 15 bases between. The V and J genes are TRBV9 and TRBJ1-6; a weak D match, TRBD1 (6 bases). This sequence originates from a human donor with Burkitt lymphoma. Material for sequencing was tumor tissue. The CDR3 here is CASSATPAGAYNSPLHF. CDR3 nucleotides: TGTGCCAGCAGCGCGACACCGGCAGGGGCCTATAATTCACCCCTCCACTTT.